This T cell receptor beta chain comes out of a study of control samples from healthy donors and cancer patients. Sequenced by immunoSEQ multiplex PCR; TCRdb stores in-frame clones only, minus some. There are roughly 450,000 clones in the sample; around 90% occur only once, and over 5.5% lies in the top ten. This CDR3 region has 16 residues. The TCR comes from a man aged 35-49 years with head and neck cancer. Sequencing was carried out using PBMCs. The chain couples TRBV21-1 to TRBJ2-5; the D segment call TRBD2 is taken from the table without a DNA check. TRBV21-1 is a documented pseudogene. The DNA for the CDR3 is TGTGCCAGCAACAAACACAAGCGAGGGTTCCGGGAGACCCAGTACTTC. It codes for CASNKHKRGFRETQYF.